This paragraph covers one T cell receptor (beta chain) sequence. Its matching antigen is unknown. The final CDR3 position lacks the conserved phenylalanine or tryptophan, pointing to a likely read error. It is unclear where the CDR3 begins or ends on the DNA, so no DNA is shown, and the CDR3 is as TCRdb lists it. This sample is drawn from a study of T cells in Graves' hyperthyroidism and ophthalmopathy. Study-level results: A median about 7 months before onset, the model predicted ophthalmopathy. Classification by a 13 V-J model distinguished ophthalmopathy from stable hyperthyroidism.

It was uncontrolled infection, other autoimmune disease, pregnancy or lactation that excluded patients. The CDR3 is 9 residues long, ends included. Germline lookup yields CDR1 SGHRS and CDR2 YFSETQ. Regions amplified from RNA transcripts were the TCR beta CDR3 regions. First-round RT-PCR with HTBI primers amplified the TCR CDR3 region. TCRdb re-derived calls from the multiplex PCR reads in MiXCR, one entry per CDR3 protein. The data show 650,000 to 800,000 distinct CDR3 sequences, about 45% seen once. The chain uses TRBV5-1 and TRBJ2-7. The receptor comes from an adult man with Graves' disease, either hyperthyroidism or ophthalmopathy (not recorded which). The sequenced sample consisted of peripheral blood or thyroid tissue (not recorded which). CDR3 protein: CASTSAGHS.